Each of the 3 T cell receptor beta chains below was sequenced from the same sample in a study of T-cell memory formation after mild COVID-19. One entry per CDR3 protein, called by TCRdb with MiXCR from the 5' RACE reads. The repertoire holds approximately 350,000 distinct CDR3 sequences, with under 15% as singletons. Sequenced: PBMCs or a T cell subset sorted from them (not recorded which). These receptors were obtained from a man between 18 and 35 years old who had mild COVID-19 (a few samples of this study predate the infection). Cell type and time point are not known.

The chain recombines TRBV4-1 with TRBJ1-1; D ambiguous. The CDR3 spans 17 residues. V lost 0 bases, J lost 2 bases, and 16 bases lay in between. The germline V gene has CDR1 MGHRA and CDR2 YSYEKL. The DNA for the CDR3 is TGCGCCAGCAGCCAAGAATCCGGGAGTACCTCTAACACTGAAGCTTTCTTT. This gives the protein CASSQESGSTSNTEAFF.

The chain uses TRBV2 and TRBJ2-1, with TRBD2 matching 10 bases. Germline-derived CDR1 and CDR2 are SNHLY and FYNNEI. V was clipped by 5 bases and J by 9 bases; unmatched bases: 13. The CDR3 runs 16 residues. CDR3 sequence (DNA): TGTGCCAGCAGTACCCCCCCCCAGCGGGGGGGCCTTGAGCAGTTCTTC. Its protein is CASSTPPQRGGLEQFF.

The chain couples TRBV12-3 or TRBV12-4 to TRBJ1-6; no firm D call. This CDR3 spans 12 amino acids. V was trimmed by 7 bases and J by 11 bases, leaving 12 bases between them. The CDR3 protein is CASINPPAPLHF. In DNA form, the CDR3 reads TGTGCCAGCATTAACCCACCAGCACCCCTCCACTTT.